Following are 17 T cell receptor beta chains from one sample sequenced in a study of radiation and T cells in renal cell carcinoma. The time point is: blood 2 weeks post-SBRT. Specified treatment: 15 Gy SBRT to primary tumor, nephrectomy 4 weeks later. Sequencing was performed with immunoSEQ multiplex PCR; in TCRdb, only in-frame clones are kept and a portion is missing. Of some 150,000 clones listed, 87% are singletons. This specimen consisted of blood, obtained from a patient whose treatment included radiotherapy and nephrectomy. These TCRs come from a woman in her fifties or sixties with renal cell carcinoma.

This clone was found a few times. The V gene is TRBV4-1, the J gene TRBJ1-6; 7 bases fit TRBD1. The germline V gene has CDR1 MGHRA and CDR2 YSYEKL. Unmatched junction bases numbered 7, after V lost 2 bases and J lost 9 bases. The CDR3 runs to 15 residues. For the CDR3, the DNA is TGCGCCAGCAGCCAACCAGACAGGGAAGGTTCACCCCTCCACTTT. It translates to CASSQPDREGSPLHF.

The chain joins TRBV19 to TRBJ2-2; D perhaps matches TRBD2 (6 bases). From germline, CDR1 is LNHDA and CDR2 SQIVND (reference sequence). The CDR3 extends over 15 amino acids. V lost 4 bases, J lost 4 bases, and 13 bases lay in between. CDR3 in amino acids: CASSRRVPGTGELFF. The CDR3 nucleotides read TGTGCCAGTAGTAGGAGGGTTCCGGGCACCGGGGAGCTGTTTTTT.

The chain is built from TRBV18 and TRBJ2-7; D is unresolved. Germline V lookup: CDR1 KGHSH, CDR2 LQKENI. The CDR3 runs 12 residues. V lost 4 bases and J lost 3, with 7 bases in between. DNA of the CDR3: TGTGCCAGCTCACGCGAGAACTACGAGCAGTACTTC. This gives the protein CASSRENYEQYF.

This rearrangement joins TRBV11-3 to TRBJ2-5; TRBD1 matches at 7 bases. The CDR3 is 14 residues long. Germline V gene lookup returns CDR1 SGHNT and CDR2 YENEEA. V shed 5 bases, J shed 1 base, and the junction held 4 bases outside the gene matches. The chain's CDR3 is CASSPRDSQETQYF. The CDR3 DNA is TGTGCCAGCAGCCCTCGGGACAGCCAAGAGACCCAGTACTTC.

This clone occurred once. CDR3 residues: CASSAQGSNQPQHF. CDR3 nucleotides: TGTGCCAGCAGCGCACAGGGGAGTAACCAGCCCCAGCATTTT. This chain links TRBV9 with TRBJ1-5, with TRBD1 identical over 7 bases. The V gene end was trimmed by 3 bases and the J gene end by 7 bases; junction bases not matched to a gene: 7. CDR3 length: 14 residues. Germline V gives CDR1 SGDLS, CDR2 YYNGEE. Complete variable domain (other parts from reference TRBV9 and TRBJ1-5): DSGVTQTPKHLITATGQRVTLRCSPRSGDLSVYWYQQSLDQGLQFLIQYYNGEERAKGNILERFSAQQFPDLHSELNLSSLELGDSALYFCASSAQGSNQPQHFGDGTRLSIL.

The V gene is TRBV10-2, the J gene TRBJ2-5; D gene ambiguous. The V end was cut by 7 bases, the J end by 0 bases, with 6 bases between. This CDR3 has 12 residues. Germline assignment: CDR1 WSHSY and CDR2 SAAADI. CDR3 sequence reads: CASNSHQETQYF. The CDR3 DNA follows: TGCGCCAGCAACAGTCACCAAGAGACCCAGTACTTC.

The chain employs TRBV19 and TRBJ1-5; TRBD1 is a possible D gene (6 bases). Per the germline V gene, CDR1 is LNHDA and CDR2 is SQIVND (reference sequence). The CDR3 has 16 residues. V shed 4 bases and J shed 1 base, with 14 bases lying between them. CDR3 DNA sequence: TGTGCCAGTAGTAAAGGAGGGGGACGGAGCAATCAGCCCCAGCATTTT. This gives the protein CASSKGGGRSNQPQHF.

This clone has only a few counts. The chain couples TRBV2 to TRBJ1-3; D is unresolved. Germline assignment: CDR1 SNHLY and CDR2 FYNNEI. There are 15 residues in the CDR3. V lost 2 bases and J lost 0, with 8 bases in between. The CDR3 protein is CASSETHASGNTIYF. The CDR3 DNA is TGTGCCAGCAGTGAAACCCATGCCTCTGGAAACACCATATATTTT.

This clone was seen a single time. The CDR3 DNA reads as TGTGCCAGTAGTATAGGGGGGGCAGGTTTGGGTGGAAACACCATATATTTT. It codes for CASSIGGAGLGGNTIYF. This chain links TRBV19 with TRBJ1-3; D might be TRBD1 (6 bases). Germline CDR1 reads LNHDA; CDR2 reads SQIVND (reference sequence). V was shortened by 1 base and J by 3 bases, with 16 bases between the two germline ends. This CDR3 spans 17 amino acids.

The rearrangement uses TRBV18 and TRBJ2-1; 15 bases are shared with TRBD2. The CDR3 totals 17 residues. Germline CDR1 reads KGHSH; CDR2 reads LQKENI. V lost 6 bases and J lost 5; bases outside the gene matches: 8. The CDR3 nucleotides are TGTGCCAGCTCTAAACCGGGACTAGCGGGGGGAGACAATGAGCAGTTCTTC. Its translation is CASSKPGLAGGDNEQFF. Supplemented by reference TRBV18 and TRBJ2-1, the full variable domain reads NAGVMQNPRHLVRRRGQEARLRCSPMKGHSHVYWYRQLPEEGLKFMVYLQKENIIDESGMPKERFSAEFPKEGPSILRIQQVVRGDSAAYFCASSKPGLAGGDNEQFFGPGTRLTVL.

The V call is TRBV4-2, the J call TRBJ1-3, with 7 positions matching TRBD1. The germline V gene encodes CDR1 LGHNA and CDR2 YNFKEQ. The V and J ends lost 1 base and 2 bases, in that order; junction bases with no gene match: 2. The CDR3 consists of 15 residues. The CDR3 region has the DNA TGTGCCAGCAGCCAAGCCGGGACAGCTGGAAACACCATATATTTT. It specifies CASSQAGTAGNTIYF.

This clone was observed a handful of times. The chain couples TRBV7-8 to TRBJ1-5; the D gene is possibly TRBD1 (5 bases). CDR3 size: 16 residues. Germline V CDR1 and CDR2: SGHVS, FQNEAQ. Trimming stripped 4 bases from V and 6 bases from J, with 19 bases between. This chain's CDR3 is CASSSTSGADFQPQHF. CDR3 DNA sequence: TGTGCCAGCAGCTCCACCTCCGGGGCCGATTTTCAGCCCCAGCATTTT.

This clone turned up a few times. CDR3: CAWSVVRGSTEAFF. CDR3 coding DNA: TGTGCCTGGAGTGTTGTGAGGGGTAGCACTGAAGCTTTCTTT. The J gene is TRBJ1-1, the V gene TRBV30; D perhaps matches TRBD1 (5 bases). This CDR3 region has 14 residues. Deletions cut 0 bases from V and 4 bases from J, with 12 bases between. The germline V gene has CDR1 GTSNPN and CDR2 SVGIG (reference sequence).

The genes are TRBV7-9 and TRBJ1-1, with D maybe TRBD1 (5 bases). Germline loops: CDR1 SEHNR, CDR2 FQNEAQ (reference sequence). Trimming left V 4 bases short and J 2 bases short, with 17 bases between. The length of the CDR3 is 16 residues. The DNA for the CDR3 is TGTGCCAGCAGCTCCAGCGGGTTCGGGGGAAACACTGAAGCTTTCTTT. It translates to CASSSSGFGGNTEAFF.

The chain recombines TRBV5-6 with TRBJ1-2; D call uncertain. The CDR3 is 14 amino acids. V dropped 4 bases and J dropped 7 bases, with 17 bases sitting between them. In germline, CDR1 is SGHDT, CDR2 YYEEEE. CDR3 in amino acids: CASSPRFRGFGYTF. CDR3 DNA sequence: TGTGCCAGCAGCCCACGTTTCCGGGGATTTGGCTACACCTTC.

In DNA, the CDR3 is TGCGCCAGCAGCCATGACCGTTCGAACACTGAAGCTTTCTTT. Translating it yields CASSHDRSNTEAFF. This chain connects TRBV5-1 to TRBJ1-1; no firm D call. CDR1 and CDR2 (germline): SGHRS, YFSETQ. The CDR3 has 14 amino acids. The V gene lost 4 bases and the J gene lost 1 base, with 11 bases spanning the gap.

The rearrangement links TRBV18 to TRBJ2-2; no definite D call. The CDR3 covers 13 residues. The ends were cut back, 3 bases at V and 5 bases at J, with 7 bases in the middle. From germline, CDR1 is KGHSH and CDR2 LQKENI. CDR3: CASSPDLTGELFF. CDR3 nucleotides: TGTGCCAGCTCACCCGATTTGACCGGGGAGCTGTTTTTT.